The text below deals with one T cell receptor (beta chain). Its antigen remains unidentified. It has no much larger one-base neighbor in the sample; base qualities were not kept. The cohort consisted of 600 to 750 healthy bone marrow donors. All cohort members were sampled while nominally healthy, although unrecorded immune exposures were likely present. The donor tested CMV seropositive, placing the donor among the approximately 310 seropositive members of the cohort. A peripheral blood sample was provided by each donor, and peripheral blood mononuclear cells were used for TCR beta sequencing. Genomic DNA extraction from the blood cell samples was performed with the Qiagen DNeasy Blood Extraction Kit. This sample was included in a study of cytomegalovirus exposure and HLA in healthy donors (dated by TCRdb to between 2016 and 2019). About the investigation overall: According to an earlier analysis of 550 to 750 of the donors, about 180 million T cells yielded 90 million to 130 million unique TCR beta sequences and 250 to 350 Gb of sequence data. Around 330 gigabases of sequencing data and around 90 million unique TCR sequences made up an early release that covered about 640 HLA-typed donors. Among the roughly 410 genotyped donors, approximately 76% belonged to the genetic ancestry cluster associated with self-reported Caucasian donors. The aim of the study was to test whether cataloging public T cell receptors could identify signatures of past pathogen exposure. Using immunosequencing, the study profiled T cell repertoires from around 680 subjects and related those repertoires to cytomegalovirus serostatus. In addition to the first cohort of approximately 650 subjects, a separate validation cohort of 120 different subjects was used. To predict cytomegalovirus infection status, the study brought together high-throughput TCR immunosequencing, statistical association of individual TCRs with disease status, and machine learning. A later analysis re-analyzed previously published TCR beta repertoires from approximately 700 donors and added high-resolution HLA genotyping to study TCR occurrence patterns. Rather than drawing on any new phenotypic data, the later analysis identified candidate immune exposures from TCR beta sequences and the way those sequences occurred across donors. An earlier analysis of some 500 of the donors used high-throughput TCR beta sequencing to judge whether each TCR beta V gene segment behaved as functional or pseudogenic. Donor age, sex, ethnicity and CMV serostatus were compiled alongside the repertoire data. Genome-wide SNP genotypes for about three fifths of the 666 donors were used in a later genetic analysis, which treated that subset as a discovery cohort. Every discovery cohort repertoire had been produced on one sequencing platform. HLA typing included class I and class II loci at four-digit resolution. The number of donors typed differed by locus, with 629-630 for A, B, C, DRB1 and DQB1, about 500 for DQA1, 600 to 610 for DPA1, and 400 to 490 for DPB1. Because of strong linkage in the cohort, five DR-DQ haplotypes were treated as single units for association and clustering. Among a few hundred genotyped donors of the cohort, an average of approximately 230,000 unique TCR beta nucleotide sequences were sequenced per donor, roughly 20% of them non-productive. The research as a whole found: A few of the identified cytomegalovirus-associated TCR beta chains were confirmed in vitro to be specific for cytomegalovirus antigens. Compared with equally common non-associated chains, HLA-associated TCR beta chains in a later analysis were more clonally expanded and had lower generation probabilities. When HLA alleles, especially DR and DQ, strongly co-occurred, TCR associations were difficult to assign to individual alleles. A further reported finding was that TCR beta sequences accurately predicted the HLA-A and HLA-B alleles for most subjects in the first cohort. Several of the top co-occurrence clusters appeared to be linked to parvovirus B19, influenza, CMV and Epstein-Barr virus, according to a later analysis. In a later genetic analysis, fewer N-insertions in productive TCRs were reported among donors in an Asian-associated ancestry cluster than the 666-donor mean. Broadly in line with IMGT annotations, most TCR beta V segments showed up in productive rearrangements about 87% or about 30% of the time in an earlier analysis of some 590 of the donors. Seventeen rarely observed V segments, including chromosome 9 orphons, were excluded from the earlier analysis of approximately 600 of the donors because counts were too low. Specific HLA alleles were associated with more than 15,000 TCR beta sequences at a false discovery rate of 0.05 in a later analysis. Immune exposure information for the cohort was limited to CMV serostatus. A group of highly shared sequence variants was considered likely to be a technical artifact of the sequencing pipeline. A later genetic analysis associated a missense DCLRE1C variant with V-gene and J-gene trimming of TCR beta chains, and an independent cohort replicated the association. Linkage disequilibrium might explain the correlated functional status among segregating V segments, but an unknown experimental factor could not be excluded. The presence/absence analyses assumed that sequencing depth was roughly uniform across donors, and that assumption may not be true. Most CMV-associated TCR beta chains appeared to be HLA-restricted in a later analysis, and the HLA associations seemed to be driven largely by CMV exposure. In a later analysis, TCR association rates were found to vary across HLA loci, with the most associated TCRs seen for DRB1 alleles and the fewest for HLA-C alleles. The 87-base-pair reads could not distinguish some IMGT-functional V segments, including TRBV6-2 and TRBV6-3, so those segments were excluded. The study listed 164 TCR beta chains as associated with cytomegalovirus. Across donors, most TCR sequences were observed very rarely, whereas some public TCRs were present in many individuals. HLA typing was unavailable for some donors at each locus, so association tests used only the typed subset. The classifier was reported to diagnose cytomegalovirus status with high specificity and sensitivity in both the original cohort and the validation cohort. In this cohort, only TCR beta chains were sequenced, and detectable features were limited by the absence of alpha or paired-chain data. The authors suggested that the approach could potentially be extended to other disease states and immunological phenotypes.

Compared with germline, V lacks 0 bases and J lacks 7 bases; bases without a gene match: 3. Taken from the germline V gene (reference sequence), the CDR1 and CDR2 loops are PRHDT and FYEKMQ. The CDR3 covers 15 residues, taking in both the cysteine and the phenylalanine. Only the CDR3 part of the read is kept: 45 bases, read in frame from the first base. The library relied on the immunoSEQ multiplex PCR assay. A mixture of 60 forward primers for TCR Vbeta segments and 13 reverse primers for TCR Jbeta segments was used in the multiplex PCR. The CDR3 region of rearranged TCR beta genes was amplified from genomic DNA by a multiplex PCR assay. The Illumina HiSeq System was used to sequence the amplified TCR beta libraries as 87-base-pair reads. The paper's processing steps were these. A later analysis tallied 70 million to 100 million unique TCR beta chains across the 610 or so repertoires, and about 12 million of those chains were shared by two or more donors. Raw reads were error-corrected and collapsed into unique sequences with a nearest-neighbor algorithm that merged closely related sequences to remove PCR and sequencing errors. V, D and J gene segments were assigned by aligning CDR3 sequences to IMGT reference sequences. For a sequence to be retained, a match of at least six nucleotides was required to both a V gene segment and a J gene segment. Rearrangements were called productive when the CDR3 lacked stop codons and stayed in frame with V and J; all others were non-productive. Following IMGT convention, CDR3 was defined as the stretch from the second conserved V-encoded cysteine to the conserved J-encoded phenylalanine. Sequences without an unambiguous match to a single V gene segment were excluded from the earlier analysis of several hundred of the donors. In an earlier analysis of around 600 of the donors, V segments were called functional above 56.7% productive rearrangements and were called segregating when the between-donor standard deviation exceeded 5%. A statistical classification framework was built for diagnosing cytomegalovirus status from the catalog of TCR beta chain sequences. A later analysis assigned V and J genes by comparing TCR nucleotide sequences with IMGT/GENE-DB human TR gene sequences. Using the TCRdist pipeline, a later analysis assigned CDR3 sequences along with most-parsimonious VDJ recombination scenarios. A later analysis defined each TCR beta chain by its CDR3 amino acid sequence plus V-gene family, and excluded reads lacking a unique V-gene family. A later analysis removed 500 to 650 highly shared, low-generation-probability nucleotide sequences to deal with suspected cross-contamination and a sequencing artifact. In a later analysis, a clonal expansion index was calculated for each public chain from normalized within-repertoire ranks of inferred template counts. Generation probabilities in a later analysis came from a VDJ recombination model fitted to out-of-frame rearrangements, and those results were checked against IGoR. A later analysis scored TCR-TCR, TCR-HLA and TCR-CMV co-occurrence with hypergeometric tests, applying a repertoire-size bias correction to TCR pairs. To estimate false discovery rates, a later analysis permuted the HLA or CMV assignments 20 times. In a later analysis, co-occurring TCRs were grouped using DBSCAN, and TCRdist sequence similarity was added for clustering within HLA-allele-positive subsets. For co-occurrence clustering, repertoires with fewer than 30,000 or more than 120,000 public chains were excluded, along with several repertoires with anomalous nucleotide sharing. Held by TCRdb, this immuneACCESS table contains in-frame sequences only and omits some clones. Under half of the omission traces to an unresolved V gene where checked; the cause of the rest is unknown. Clonal size and the V and J genes are those of that table, whereas D and trimming came from the DNA. The sample profile shows 150,000 or so clones; roughly 80% of them were found once. The ten largest clones represent around 9.1% of the sample.

The clonotype was recovered from a male donor in good health and CMV-seropositive. This chain is built from TRBV13 and TRBJ2-1, and 10 junctional nucleotides match TRBD1. Source material: PBMCs. The nucleotides read TGTGCCAGCAGCTTAGGCATGGGACAGGGGAATGAGCAGTTCTTC. Its coded protein is CASSLGMGQGNEQFF.